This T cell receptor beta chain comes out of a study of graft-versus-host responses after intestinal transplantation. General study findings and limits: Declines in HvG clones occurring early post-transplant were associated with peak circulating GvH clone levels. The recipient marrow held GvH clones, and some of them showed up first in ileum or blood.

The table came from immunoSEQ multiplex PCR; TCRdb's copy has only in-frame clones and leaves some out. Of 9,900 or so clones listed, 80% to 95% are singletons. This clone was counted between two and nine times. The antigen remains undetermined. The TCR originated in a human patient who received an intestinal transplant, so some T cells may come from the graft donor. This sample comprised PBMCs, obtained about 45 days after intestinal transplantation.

The CDR3 DNA reads as TGTGCCAGCAATCCCGGGGACTCCTACGAGCAGTACTTC. Its protein product is CASNPGDSYEQYF. The chain is built from TRBV2 and TRBJ2-7; D is possibly TRBD2 (5 bases). With 7 bases removed from V and 0 bases from J, the gap between germline ends came to 10 bases. Per the germline V gene, CDR1 is SNHLY and CDR2 is FYNNEI. This CDR3 contains 13 residues. Variable domain in full (rest from reference TRBV2 and TRBJ2-7): EPEVTQTPSHQVTQMGQEVILRCVPISNHLYFYWYRQILGQKVEFLVSFYNNEISEKSEIFDDQFSVERPDGSNFTLKIRSTKLEDSAMYFCASNPGDSYEQYFGPGTRLTVT.